Described below is a single T cell receptor beta chain sequence and its context. Germline loops: CDR1 SGHAT, CDR2 FQNNGV. Trimming removed 1 base from V and 2 bases from J, with 5 bases in between. This CDR3 spans 13 amino acids. This table comes from immunoSEQ multiplex PCR, and its TCRdb copy is limited to in-frame clones, with some not included. The sample has about 81,000 clones, nearly 97% seen once. This entry belongs to a study of technical replicates of blood from several donors. The sequence derives from a human donor in good health. Sequenced: T cells isolated from PBMCs. This chain links TRBV11-2 with TRBJ2-5, with D unclear. The CDR3 DNA follows: TGTGCCAGCAGCTTAGTAGTGCAAGAGACCCAGTACTTC. Translated, it gives CASSLVVQETQYF.